Listed below are T cell receptor beta chains from one sample, sequenced in a study of shared clonotypes between healthy human individuals. Sequencing was performed with immunoSEQ multiplex PCR; in TCRdb, only in-frame clones are kept and a portion is missing. The sample has over 2,000,000 clones, roughly 95% seen once. The sequenced sample was naive CD8+ T cells from PBMCs. The receptors derive from a man between 18 and 29 years old in good health. Some clones in this sample may be carry-over from other donors' samples. Each CDR3 is given with its conserved first and last residue. D genes are given only for firm matches. Clone size is not always given. Where it is, it says once, few, many or a class for expanded clones.

>.|.|TRBV6-1|TRBJ2-7
CASREDPDRYYEQYF
TGTGCCAGCAGGGAAGATCCCGACAGATACTACGAGCAGTACTTC
>.|.|TRBV29-1|TRBJ2-7
CSARGGYASYEQYF
TGCAGCGCAAGAGGGGGGTACGCTTCCTACGAGCAGTACTTC
>few|.|TRBV25-1|TRBJ2-1
CASSELEDNEQFF
TGTGCCAGCAGTGAATTGGAAGACAATGAGCAGTTCTTC
>.|.|TRBV5-6|TRBJ2-7
CASSLARGETSYEQYF
TGTGCCAGCAGCTTGGCCAGGGGTGAAACCAGCTACGAGCAGTACTTC
>.|TRBD1|TRBV28|TRBJ2-7
CASRLLRTGPYEQYF
TGTGCCAGCAGACTTCTACGGACAGGACCCTACGAGCAGTACTTC
>.|.|TRBV7-2|TRBJ1-1
CASSLVYGSEAFF
TGTGCCAGCAGCTTAGTGTATGGGTCTGAAGCTTTCTTT
>.|.|TRBV9|TRBJ2-2
CASSVGRIPNTGELFF
TGTGCCAGCAGCGTAGGAAGAATCCCCAACACCGGGGAGCTGTTTTTT
>.|.|TRBV7-2|TRBJ2-2
CASSSKVGGRWELFF
TGTGCCAGCAGCTCGAAAGTTGGCGGAAGATGGGAGCTGTTTTTT
>.|.|TRBV27|TRBJ1-1
CASTSGMNTEAFF
TGTGCCAGCACTTCAGGTATGAACACTGAAGCTTTCTTT
>.|TRBD2|TRBV7-3|TRBJ2-5
CASSSTGLAGQETQYF
TGTGCCAGCAGCTCCACGGGACTAGCGGGGCAAGAGACCCAGTACTTC